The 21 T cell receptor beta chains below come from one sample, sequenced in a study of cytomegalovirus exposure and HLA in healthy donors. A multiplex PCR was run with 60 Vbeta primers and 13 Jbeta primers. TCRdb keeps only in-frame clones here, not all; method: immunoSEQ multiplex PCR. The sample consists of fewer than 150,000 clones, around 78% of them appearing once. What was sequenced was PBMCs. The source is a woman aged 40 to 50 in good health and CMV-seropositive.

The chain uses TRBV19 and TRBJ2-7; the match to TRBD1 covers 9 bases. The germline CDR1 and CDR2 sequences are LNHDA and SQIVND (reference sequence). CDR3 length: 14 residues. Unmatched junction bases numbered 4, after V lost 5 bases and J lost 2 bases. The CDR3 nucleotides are TGTGCCAGTAGTCCGGGACAGGGCCCCTACGAGCAGTACTTC. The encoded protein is CASSPGQGPYEQYF.

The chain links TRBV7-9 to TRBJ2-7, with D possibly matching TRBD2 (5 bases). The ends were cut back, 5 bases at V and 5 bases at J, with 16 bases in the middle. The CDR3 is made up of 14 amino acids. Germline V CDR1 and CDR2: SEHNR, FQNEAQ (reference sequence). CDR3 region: CASSMGTPRDEQYF. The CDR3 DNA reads TGTGCCAGCAGCATGGGTACGCCGAGGGACGAGCAGTACTTC.

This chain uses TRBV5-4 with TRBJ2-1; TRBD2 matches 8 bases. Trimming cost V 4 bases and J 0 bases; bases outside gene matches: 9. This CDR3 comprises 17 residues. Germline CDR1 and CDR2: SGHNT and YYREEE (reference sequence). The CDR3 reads CASSNGLAEPSYNEQFF. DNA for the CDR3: TGTGCCAGCAGCAATGGACTAGCCGAACCCTCCTACAATGAGCAGTTCTTC.

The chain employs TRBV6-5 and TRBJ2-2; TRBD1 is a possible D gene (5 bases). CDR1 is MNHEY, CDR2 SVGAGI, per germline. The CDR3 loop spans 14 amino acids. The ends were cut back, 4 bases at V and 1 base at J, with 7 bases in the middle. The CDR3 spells CASSLTGNTGELFF. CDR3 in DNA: TGTGCCAGCAGTTTAACAGGGAACACCGGGGAGCTGTTTTTT.

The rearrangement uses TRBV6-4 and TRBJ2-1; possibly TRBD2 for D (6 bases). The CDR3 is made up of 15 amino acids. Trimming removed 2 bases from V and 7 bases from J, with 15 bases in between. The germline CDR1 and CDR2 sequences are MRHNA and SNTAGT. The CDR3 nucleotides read TGTGCCAGCAGTGACACACCGGGACTCTTTAATGAGCAGTTCTTC. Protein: CASSDTPGLFNEQFF.

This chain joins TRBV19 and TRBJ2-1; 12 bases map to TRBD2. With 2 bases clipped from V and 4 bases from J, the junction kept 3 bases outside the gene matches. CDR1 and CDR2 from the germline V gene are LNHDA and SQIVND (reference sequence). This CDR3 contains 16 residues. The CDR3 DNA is TGTGCCAGTAGTATATCCGGACTAGCGGGATACAATGAGCAGTTCTTC. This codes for CASSISGLAGYNEQFF.

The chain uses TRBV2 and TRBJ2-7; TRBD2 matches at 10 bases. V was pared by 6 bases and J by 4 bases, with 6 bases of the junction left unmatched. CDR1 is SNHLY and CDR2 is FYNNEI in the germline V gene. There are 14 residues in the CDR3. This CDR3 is CASRGSSGGYEQYF. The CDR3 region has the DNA TGTGCCAGCAGGGGTTCTAGCGGGGGTTACGAGCAGTACTTC.

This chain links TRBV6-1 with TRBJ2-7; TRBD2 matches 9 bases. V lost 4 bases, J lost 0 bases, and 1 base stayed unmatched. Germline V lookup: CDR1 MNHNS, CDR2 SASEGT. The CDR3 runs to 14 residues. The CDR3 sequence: CASSGSGSSYEQYF. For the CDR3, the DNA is TGTGCCAGCAGTGGTAGCGGGAGCTCCTACGAGCAGTACTTC.

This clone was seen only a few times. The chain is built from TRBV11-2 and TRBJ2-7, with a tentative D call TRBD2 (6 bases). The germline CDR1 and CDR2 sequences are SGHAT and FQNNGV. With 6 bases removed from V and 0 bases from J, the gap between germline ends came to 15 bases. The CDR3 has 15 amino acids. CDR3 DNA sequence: TGTGCCAGCAGTTATCGCCGGGGAGGCTCCTACGAGCAGTACTTC. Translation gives CASSYRRGGSYEQYF. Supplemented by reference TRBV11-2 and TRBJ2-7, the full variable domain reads EAGVAQSPRYKIIEKRQSVAFWCNPISGHATLYWYQQILGQGPKLLIQFQNNGVVDDSQLPKDRFSAERLKGVDSTLKIQPAKLEDSAVYLCASSYRRGGSYEQYFGPGTRLTVT.

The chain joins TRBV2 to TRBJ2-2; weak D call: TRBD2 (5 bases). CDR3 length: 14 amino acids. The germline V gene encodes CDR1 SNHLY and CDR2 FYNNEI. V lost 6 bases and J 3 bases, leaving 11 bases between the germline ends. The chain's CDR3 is CASRDWADTGELFF. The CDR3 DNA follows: TGTGCCAGCAGGGACTGGGCGGACACCGGGGAGCTGTTTTTT.

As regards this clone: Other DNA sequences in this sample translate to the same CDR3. CDR3 DNA sequence: TGTGCCAGCAGCTTAGGCGGACAGGGGTACGAGCAGTACTTC. Amino acid sequence: CASSLGGQGYEQYF. The chain employs TRBV7-9 and TRBJ2-7; 9 nucleotides align to TRBD1. The trim removed 1 base at V and 4 bases at J, leaving 2 bases unmatched. This CDR3 region has 14 residues. The germline V gene encodes CDR1 SEHNR and CDR2 FQNEAQ (reference sequence).

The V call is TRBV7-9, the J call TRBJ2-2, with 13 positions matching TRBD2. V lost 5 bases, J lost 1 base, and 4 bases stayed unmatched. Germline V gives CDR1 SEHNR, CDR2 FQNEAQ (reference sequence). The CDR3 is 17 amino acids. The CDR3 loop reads CASSPGTSGMNTGELFF. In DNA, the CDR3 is TGTGCCAGCAGCCCGGGGACTAGCGGGATGAACACCGGGGAGCTGTTTTTT.

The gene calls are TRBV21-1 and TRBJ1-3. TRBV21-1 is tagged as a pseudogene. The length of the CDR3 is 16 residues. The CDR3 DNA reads TGTGCCAGCAGCAAAGGGGTTGAGGGCGGTAGAAACACCATATATTTT. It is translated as CASSKGVEGGRNTIYF.

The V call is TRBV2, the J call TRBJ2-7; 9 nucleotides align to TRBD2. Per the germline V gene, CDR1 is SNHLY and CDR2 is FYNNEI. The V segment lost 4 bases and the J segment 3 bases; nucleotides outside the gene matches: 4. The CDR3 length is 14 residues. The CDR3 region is CASSVETSGYEQYF. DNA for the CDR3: TGTGCCAGCAGTGTCGAGACTAGCGGCTACGAGCAGTACTTC. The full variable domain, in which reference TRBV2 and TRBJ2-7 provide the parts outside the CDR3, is EPEVTQTPSHQVTQMGQEVILRCVPISNHLYFYWYRQILGQKVEFLVSFYNNEISEKSEIFDDQFSVERPDGSNFTLKIRSTKLEDSAMYFCASSVETSGYEQYFGPGTRLTVT.

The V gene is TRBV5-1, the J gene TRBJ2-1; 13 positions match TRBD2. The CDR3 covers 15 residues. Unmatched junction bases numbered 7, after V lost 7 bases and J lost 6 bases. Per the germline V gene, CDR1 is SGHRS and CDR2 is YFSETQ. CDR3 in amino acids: CASLQGTSGTNEQFF. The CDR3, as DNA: TGCGCCAGCCTGCAGGGGACTAGCGGGACCAATGAGCAGTTCTTC.

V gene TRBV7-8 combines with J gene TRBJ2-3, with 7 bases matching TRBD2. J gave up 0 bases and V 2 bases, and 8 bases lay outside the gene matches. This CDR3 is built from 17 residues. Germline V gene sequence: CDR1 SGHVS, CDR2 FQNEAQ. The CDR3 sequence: CASSLRASGGSTDTQYF. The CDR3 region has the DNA TGTGCCAGCAGCTTAAGGGCTAGCGGAGGTAGCACAGATACGCAGTATTTT. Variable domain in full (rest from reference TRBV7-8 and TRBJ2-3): GAGVSQSPRYKVAKRGQDVALRCDPISGHVSLFWYQQALGQGPEFLTYFQNEAQLDKSGLPSDRFFAERPEGSVSTLKIQRTQQEDSAVYLCASSLRASGGSTDTQYFGPGTRLTVL.

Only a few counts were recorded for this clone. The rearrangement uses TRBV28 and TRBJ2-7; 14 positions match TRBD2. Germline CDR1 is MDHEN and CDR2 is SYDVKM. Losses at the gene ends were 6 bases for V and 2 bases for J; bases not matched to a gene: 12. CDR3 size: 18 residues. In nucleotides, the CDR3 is TGTGCCAGCAGACCAACCGGGACTAGCGGGAGTTTACCCTACGAGCAGTACTTC. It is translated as CASRPTGTSGSLPYEQYF.

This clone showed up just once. The CDR3 region has the DNA TGTGCCAGCAGTGGGGGGGGGACAGGGGTCAATCAGCCCCAGCATTTT. Translating gives CASSGGGTGVNQPQHF. This chain links TRBV6-1 with TRBJ1-5; TRBD1 aligns across 10 bases. Germline lookup yields CDR1 MNHNS and CDR2 SASEGT. This CDR3 is built from 16 residues. The ends lost 4 bases at V and 3 bases at J; junction bases unmatched: 6.

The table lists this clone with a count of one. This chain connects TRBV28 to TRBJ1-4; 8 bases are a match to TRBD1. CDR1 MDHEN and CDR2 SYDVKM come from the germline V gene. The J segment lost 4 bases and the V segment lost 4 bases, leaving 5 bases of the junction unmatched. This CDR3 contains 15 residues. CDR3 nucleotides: TGTGCCAGCAGTTCACCGGGACAGGATAATGAAAAACTGTTTTTT. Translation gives CASSSPGQDNEKLFF.

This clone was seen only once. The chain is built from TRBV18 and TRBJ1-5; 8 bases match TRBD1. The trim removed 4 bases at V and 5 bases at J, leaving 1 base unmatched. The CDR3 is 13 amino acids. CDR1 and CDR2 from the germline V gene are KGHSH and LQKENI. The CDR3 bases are TGTGCCAGCTCACGGGGACAGGATCAGCCCCAGCATTTT. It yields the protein CASSRGQDQPQHF.

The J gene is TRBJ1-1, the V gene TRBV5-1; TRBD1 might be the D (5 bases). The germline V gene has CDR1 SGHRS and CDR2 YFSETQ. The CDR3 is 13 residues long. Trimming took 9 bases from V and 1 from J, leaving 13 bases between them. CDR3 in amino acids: CAIKRGRNTEAFF. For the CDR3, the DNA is TGCGCCATCAAACGGGGGAGGAACACTGAAGCTTTCTTT.